This T cell receptor beta chain was retrieved from a study of blood T cell repertoires in COVID-19. Original handling: Reference gene primer amplification gave estimated nucleated cell counts. Produced via immunoSEQ multiplex PCR; TCRdb's table is partial and in-frame only. The DNA gave D and trimming, while V, J and clone size come from that table. The table lists approximately 260,000 clones, 84% of them singletons, with around 9.2% in the top ten. V shed 2 bases and J 2 bases; nucleotides not matched to a gene: 7. The CDR3 runs 16 residues. From germline, CDR1 is KGHSH and CDR2 LQKENI. This sequence originates from a human donor in a cohort sampled during active COVID-19. The rearrangement links TRBV18 to TRBJ2-3, with 7 bases identical to TRBD2. Sequenced sample: peripheral blood. The CDR3 reads CASSPVPSGITDTQYF. CDR3 in DNA: TGTGCCAGCTCACCAGTTCCTAGCGGAATCACAGATACGCAGTATTTT.